The rows below give T cell receptor beta chains drawn from one sample of a study of Ad26.COV2.S vaccination and SARS-CoV-2 variants. Using immunoSEQ multiplex PCR, the repertoire was profiled, and TCRdb retains in-frame clones only, with some absent. In the table there are hundreds of thousands of clones, 75% to 95% of which are singletons. Sequenced here: peripheral blood, sampled in a trial of Ad26.COV2.S vaccine versus placebo. Receptor source: a person between 18 and 59 years old who received the Ad26.COV2.S COVID-19 vaccine or a placebo. Each CDR3 is given with its conserved first and last residue. The D gene is left open where the match is weak. A clone size is listed for some rows: how often the clone was seen (once, few, many), or a class if it is expanded.

D gene,V gene,J gene,clone size,CDR3 length,CDR3 DNA,CDR3 protein
.,TRBV4-2,TRBJ1-3,few,16,TGTGCCAGCAGCCAAGGCCCCAGGGTCTCTGGAAACACCATATATTTT,CASSQGPRVSGNTIYF
.,TRBV4-3,TRBJ1-5,.,15,TGCGCCAGCAGCCAAGATTGGGGGACGGAGCAGCCCCAGCATTTT,CASSQDWGTEQPQHF
TRBD1,TRBV5-4,TRBJ2-7,.,17,TGTGCCAGCAGCTTGATTGGCCAGGGGGTATACTCCTACGAGCAGTACTTC,CASSLIGQGVYSYEQYF
TRBD2,TRBV10-3,TRBJ2-2,once,18,TGTGCCATCAGTGAGTTGCGACTAGCGGTAGCGAACACCGGGGAGCTGTTTTTT,CAISELRLAVANTGELFF
TRBD1,TRBV6-5,TRBJ2-2,.,14,TGTGCCAGCTGGAGACAGGGCTTAGCCGGGGAGCTGTTTTTT,CASWRQGLAGELFF
.,TRBV11-2,TRBJ2-7,.,15,TGTGCCAGCAGCGGAGGGGGGTCTGGCCGTTACGAGCAGTACTTC,CASSGGGSGRYEQYF
.,TRBV6-2/TRBV6-3,TRBJ1-2,.,13,TGTGCCAGCAGTCTACCGAGACACGATGGCTACACCTTC,CASSLPRHDGYTF
TRBD2,TRBV7-2,TRBJ2-3,.,16,TGTGCCAGCAGCTTCCGACTAGCGGGAGCTGCAGATACGCAGTATTTT,CASSFRLAGAADTQYF
TRBD1,TRBV19,TRBJ1-2,.,14,TGTGCCAGTAGTTACCCCGGGACAGGGGTTGGCTACACCTTC,CASSYPGTGVGYTF
TRBD2,TRBV2,TRBJ2-1,.,15,TGTGCCAGCAGATTTGGGACTAACTCCTACAATGAGCAGTTCTTC,CASRFGTNSYNEQFF
TRBD1,TRBV6-2/TRBV6-3,TRBJ2-7,.,13,TGTGCCAGCAGTTCTACAGGGGGCAACGAGCAGTACTTC,CASSSTGGNEQYF
.,TRBV9,TRBJ2-1,.,15,TGTGCCAGCAGCGTAGCGGGAGCAGTGATCAGTGAGCAGTTCTTC,CASSVAGAVISEQFF
TRBD1,TRBV6-2/TRBV6-3,TRBJ1-1,.,14,TGTGCCAGCAGTTACCTGACAGGGGGCACTGAAGCTTTCTTT,CASSYLTGGTEAFF
.,TRBV18,TRBJ1-5,.,15,TGTGCCAGCTCACCACCGGGCGGGACCAATCAGCCCCAGCATTTT,CASSPPGGTNQPQHF
.,TRBV6-5,TRBJ1-1,.,13,TGTGCCAGCTGGCTCAGGGGGAACACTGAAGCTTTCTTT,CASWLRGNTEAFF
TRBD2,TRBV5-4,TRBJ2-1,.,14,TGTGCCAGCAGGCTAGCGGGAGTTGGAAATGAGCAGTTCTTC,CASRLAGVGNEQFF